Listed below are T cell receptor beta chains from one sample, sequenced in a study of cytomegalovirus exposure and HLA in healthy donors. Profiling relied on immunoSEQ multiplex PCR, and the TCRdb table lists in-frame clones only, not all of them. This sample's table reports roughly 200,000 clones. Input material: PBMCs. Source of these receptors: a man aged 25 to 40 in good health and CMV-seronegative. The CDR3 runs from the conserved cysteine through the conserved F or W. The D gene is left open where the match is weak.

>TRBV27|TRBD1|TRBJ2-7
TGTGCCAGCACTCGGGGGCAGGGGGCGTACGAGCAGTACTTC
CASTRGQGAYEQYF
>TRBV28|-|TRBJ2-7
TGTGCCAGCAGTTTACCGGGTACCCATTCGGGGGAGCAGTACTTC
CASSLPGTHSGEQYF
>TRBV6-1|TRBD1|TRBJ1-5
TGTGCCAGCAGGGCGGGACAGGGGATCAATCAGCCCCAGCATTTT
CASRAGQGINQPQHF
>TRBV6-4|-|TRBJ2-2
TGTGCCAGCAGTGAACAGGCAACGAACACCGGGGAGCTGTTTTTT
CASSEQATNTGELFF
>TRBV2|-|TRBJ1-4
TGTGCCAGCAGGACAAATGAAAAACTGTTTTTT
CASRTNEKLFF
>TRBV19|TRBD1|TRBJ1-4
TGTGCCAGTAGTTCCCAGGGGGCCGAAAAACTGTTTTTT
CASSSQGAEKLFF
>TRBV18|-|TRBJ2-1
TGTGCCAGCGATCACCGGGACACCTACAATGAGCAGTTCTTC
CASDHRDTYNEQFF
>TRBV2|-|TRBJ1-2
TGTGCCAGCAGTGAACTCCAGACAAACTATGGCTACACCTTC
CASSELQTNYGYTF
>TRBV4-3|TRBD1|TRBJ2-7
TGCGCCAGCAGCCAAGAACGAGGGACAGGGGACCACGAGCAGTACTTC
CASSQERGTGDHEQYF
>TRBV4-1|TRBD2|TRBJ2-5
TGCGCCAGCAGCCAAAAGAACGGGGGGGTGGAGACCCAGTACTTC
CASSQKNGGVETQYF
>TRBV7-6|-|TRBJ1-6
TGTGCCACTCAGGGAAGCTCCTATAATTCACCCCTCCACTTT
CATQGSSYNSPLHF
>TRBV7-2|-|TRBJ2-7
TGTGCCAGCAGCTCCATACTCCTCGAGCAGTACTTC
CASSSILLEQYF
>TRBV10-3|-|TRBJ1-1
TGTGCCATCAGTGAGTCGACAAACGCTGAAGCTTTCTTT
CAISESTNAEAFF
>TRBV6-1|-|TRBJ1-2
TGTGCCAGCAGTCTCCCAGGGTCGAACTATGGCTACACCTTC
CASSLPGSNYGYTF
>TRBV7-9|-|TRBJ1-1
TGTGCCAGCAGGAATTCAGGGGTTAACACTGAAGCTTTCTTT
CASRNSGVNTEAFF
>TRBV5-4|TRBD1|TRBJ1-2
TGTGCCAGCAGCCTGGGTTCTGGACAGGGGGCGCTAAATGGCTACACCTTC
CASSLGSGQGALNGYTF
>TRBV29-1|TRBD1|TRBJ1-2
TGCAGCGTGGGGACAGGGTCCTATGGCTACACCTTC
CSVGTGSYGYTF
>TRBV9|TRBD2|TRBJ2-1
TGTGCCAGCAGCGGGGGGACTAGCGGGGGCCATGAGCAGTTCTTC
CASSGGTSGGHEQFF
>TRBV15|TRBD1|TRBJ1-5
TGTGCCACCAGCAGAGAGGTTTGGGACAGGGGACCCAGCAATCAGCCCCAGCATTTT
CATSREVWDRGPSNQPQHF
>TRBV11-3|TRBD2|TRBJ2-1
TGTGCCAGCAGCTCGCGGACTAGCGGGGGATACGATGAGCAGTTCTTC
CASSSRTSGGYDEQFF
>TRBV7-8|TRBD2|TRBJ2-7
TGTGCCAGCAGCGCCGGGACTAGCGCTGCCTACGAGCAGTACTTC
CASSAGTSAAYEQYF
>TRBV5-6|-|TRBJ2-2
TGTGCCAGCAGCTTGCCCCAGGGAAGGCCCGGGGAGCTGTTTTTT
CASSLPQGRPGELFF
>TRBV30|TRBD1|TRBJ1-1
TGTGCCATGGGGACAGGGGAGGGCACTGAAGCTTTCTTT
CAMGTGEGTEAFF
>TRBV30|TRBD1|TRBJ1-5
TGTGCCTGGAGTGTATACAGGGGACCGCAGGCCCAGCATTTT
CAWSVYRGPQAQHF
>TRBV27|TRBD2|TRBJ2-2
TGTGCCAGCAGTGAAGGACTAGCGGACGTGACCGGGGAGCTGTTTTTT
CASSEGLADVTGELFF
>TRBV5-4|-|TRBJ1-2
TGTGCCAGCAGCTTGGCCGGGGGGACTAACTATGGCTACACCTTC
CASSLAGGTNYGYTF
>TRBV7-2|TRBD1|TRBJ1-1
TGTGCCAGCAGCCGAGGACAGGTTAACACTGAAGCTTTCTTT
CASSRGQVNTEAFF
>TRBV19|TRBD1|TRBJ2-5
TGTGCCAGTAGTATCGGGACAGGAGCAGAGACCCAGTACTTC
CASSIGTGAETQYF
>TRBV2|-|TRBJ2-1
TGTGCCAGCAACTTACTAGTTGCCAATGAGCAGTTCTTC
CASNLLVANEQFF
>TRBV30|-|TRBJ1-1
TGTGCCTGGAGTGCGACATTTGAAGCTTTCTTT
CAWSATFEAFF
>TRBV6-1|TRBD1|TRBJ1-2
TGTGCCAGCAGTACTGGGACAGGGCCTCGGGGCTACACCTTC
CASSTGTGPRGYTF
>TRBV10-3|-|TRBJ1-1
TGTGCCATCAGTGAGACCGTCGGCGGGAACACTGAAGCTTTCTTT
CAISETVGGNTEAFF
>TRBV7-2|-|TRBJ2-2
TGTGCCAGCAGCTTCCTAACTAAGGAGCTGTTTTTT
CASSFLTKELFF
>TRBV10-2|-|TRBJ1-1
TGCGCCAGCATGGGGGCCCTAGCCACTGAAGCTTTCTTT
CASMGALATEAFF
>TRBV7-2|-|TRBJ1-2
TGTGCCAGCAGCTTAGACTCCAACAACTATGGCTACACCTTC
CASSLDSNNYGYTF
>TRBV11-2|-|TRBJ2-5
TGTGCCAGCAGCTCAAGCGAAGAGACCCAGTACTTC
CASSSSEETQYF
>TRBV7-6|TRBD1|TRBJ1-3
TGTGCCAGCAGCTTAGCCGGACAGGGGTTAGGTGCTGGAAACACCATATATTTT
CASSLAGQGLGAGNTIYF
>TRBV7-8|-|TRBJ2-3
TGTGCCAGCAGCGCAGGCAGTTTTGGTTCCACAGATACGCAGTATTTT
CASSAGSFGSTDTQYF
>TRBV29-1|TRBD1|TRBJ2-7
TGCAGCGTCATCGATCCGGGACAGGGGCTGTACGAGCAGTACTTC
CSVIDPGQGLYEQYF
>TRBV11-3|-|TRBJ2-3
TGTGCCAGCAGCTTAGCTATCACAGATACGCAGTATTTT
CASSLAITDTQYF
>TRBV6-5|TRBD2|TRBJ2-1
TGTGCCAGCAGTTACTCGCGGGGGGAGGGAAATGAGCAGTTCTTC
CASSYSRGEGNEQFF
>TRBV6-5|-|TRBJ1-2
TGTGCCAGCAGCCAGGACAGTAACTATGGCTACACCTTC
CASSQDSNYGYTF